The text below deals with one T cell receptor (beta chain). The antigen remains unidentified. Germline lookup yields CDR1 KGHSH and CDR2 LQKENI. V was trimmed by 3 bases and J by 3 bases, leaving 15 bases between them. The CDR3 loop spans 15 amino acids. The sample originates from a study of radiation and T cells in renal cell carcinoma. Study details: Nephrectomy followed 15 Gy stereotactic body radiation by 4 weeks. Study-level points and caveats: In blood, top tumor clones expanded by 2 weeks, shrinking by 4.

Libraries were prepared by immunoSEQ multiplex PCR; TCRdb keeps only in-frame clonotypes and omits some of them. The table has 100,000 to 150,000 clones, over 75% seen once. Time point specified: blood 2 weeks post-SBRT. Indicated treatment: 15 Gy SBRT to primary tumor, nephrectomy 4 weeks later. Blood was sampled at baseline, 2 weeks and 4 weeks after SBRT. This renal cell carcinoma was of the clear cell type. This sequence originates from a man over 45 with renal cell carcinoma. The chain joins TRBV18 to TRBJ2-7; D is perhaps TRBD2 (5 bases). The material sequenced was blood, taken from a patient whose treatment included radiotherapy and nephrectomy. The DNA of the CDR3 is TGTGCCAGCTCACCCGGACTCAGCGTACTCTACGAGCAGTACTTC. Amino acid sequence: CASSPGLSVLYEQYF.